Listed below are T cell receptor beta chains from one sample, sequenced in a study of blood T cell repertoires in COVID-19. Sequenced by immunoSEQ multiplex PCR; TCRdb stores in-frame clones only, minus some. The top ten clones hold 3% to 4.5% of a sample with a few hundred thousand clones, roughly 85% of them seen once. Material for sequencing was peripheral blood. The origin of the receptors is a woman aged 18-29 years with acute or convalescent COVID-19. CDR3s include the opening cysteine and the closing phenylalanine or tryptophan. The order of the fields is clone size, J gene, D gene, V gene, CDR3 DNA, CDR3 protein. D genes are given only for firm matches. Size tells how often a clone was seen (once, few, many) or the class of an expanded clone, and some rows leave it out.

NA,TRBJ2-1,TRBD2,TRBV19,TGTGCCAGTAACGAGCGGGAGGCGCAGGAGCAGTTCTTC,CASNEREAQEQFF
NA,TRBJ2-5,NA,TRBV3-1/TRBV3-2,TGTGCCAGCAGCCAAGATTACGGGAGCGATGAGTACTTC,CASSQDYGSDEYF
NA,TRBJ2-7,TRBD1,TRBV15,TGTGCCACCAGCCAAACTAGGTCAGGGGGCCACTACGAGCAGTACTTC,CATSQTRSGGHYEQYF
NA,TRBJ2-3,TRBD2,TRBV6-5,TGTGCCAGCAGTTCCTCAGCGGGAGGCGCAGATACGCAGTATTTT,CASSSSAGGADTQYF
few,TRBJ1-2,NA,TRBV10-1,TGCGCCAGCCCCGAGGAGGGGACGAATTGCTACACCTTC,CASPEEGTNCYTF
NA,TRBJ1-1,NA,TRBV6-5,TGTGCCAGCAGCCTAGGTACTGAAGCTTTCTTT,CASSLGTEAFF
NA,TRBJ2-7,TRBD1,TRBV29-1,TGCAGCGTTGATAGCAGGGGGCTTCCCCACGAGCAGTACTTC,CSVDSRGLPHEQYF
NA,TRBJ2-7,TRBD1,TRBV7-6,TGTGCCAGCAGCTTCGGCAGGGGGCAAGAGCAGTACTTC,CASSFGRGQEQYF
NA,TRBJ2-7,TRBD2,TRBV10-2,TGCGCCAGCAGTGACCCAGGACTAGCGGGAGAGGTTGTCGACGAGCAGTACTTC,CASSDPGLAGEVVDEQYF
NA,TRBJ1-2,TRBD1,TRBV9,TGTGCCAGCAGCTCCCATCGGCAGGGGGCGTCCGGCTACACCTTC,CASSSHRQGASGYTF
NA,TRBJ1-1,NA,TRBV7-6,TGTGCCAGCAGCTTAAGGCCAGGCACTGAAGCTTTCTTT,CASSLRPGTEAFF
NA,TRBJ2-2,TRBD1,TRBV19,TGTGCCAGTAGTTGGACAGGGGGCGACCGTAGGGAGCTGTTTTTT,CASSWTGGDRRELFF
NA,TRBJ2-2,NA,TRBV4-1,TGCGCCAGCAGCCAACCCGGTTACAGCACCGGGGAGCTGTTTTTT,CASSQPGYSTGELFF
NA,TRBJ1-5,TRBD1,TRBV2,TGTGCCAGCGCGGACAGGAACAATCAGCCCCAGCATTTT,CASADRNNQPQHF
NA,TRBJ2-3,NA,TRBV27,TGTGCCAGCAGTTCGGACAGATATACGCAGTATTTT,CASSSDRYTQYF
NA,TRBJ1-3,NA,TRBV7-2,TGTGCCAGCAGCTTATCCGGGAACACCATATATTTT,CASSLSGNTIYF
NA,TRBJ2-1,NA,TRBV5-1,TGCGCCAGCAGCTTGGCGTTTGATGAGCAGTTCTTC,CASSLAFDEQFF
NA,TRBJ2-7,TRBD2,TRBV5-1,TGCGCCAGCAGCGGGGGACTAGCGGGAGTACGCGAGCAGTACTTC,CASSGGLAGVREQYF
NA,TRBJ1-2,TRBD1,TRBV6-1,TGTGCCAGCAGTGAGGGACCTTCAGGGGGCTATGGCTACACCTTC,CASSEGPSGGYGYTF
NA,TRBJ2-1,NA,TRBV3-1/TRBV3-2,TGTGCCAGCAGCCAAGGCGGCCGCTCCTACAATGAGCAGTTCTTC,CASSQGGRSYNEQFF
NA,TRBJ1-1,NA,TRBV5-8,TGTGCCAGCAGCTTGGTATGGGGCGCGAGCGAAGGAACTGAAGCTTTCTTT,CASSLVWGASEGTEAFF
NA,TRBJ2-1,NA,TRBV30,TGTGCCTGGAAGCCCCGGGACTACAATGAGCAGTTCTTC,CAWKPRDYNEQFF
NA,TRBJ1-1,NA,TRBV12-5,TGTGCTAGTGGTTTGGGGGCAGGGGACATGAGTTTCCCTGAAGCTTTCTTT,CASGLGAGDMSFPEAFF
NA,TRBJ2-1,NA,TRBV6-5,TGTGCCAGCAGTTACGAGGGGACCGGGAGCAGGGAGCAGTTCTTC,CASSYEGTGSREQFF
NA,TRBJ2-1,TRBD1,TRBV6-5,TGTGCCAGCAGTTACCCGACAGGGGATGAGCAGTTCTTC,CASSYPTGDEQFF
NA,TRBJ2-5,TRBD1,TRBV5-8,TGTGCCAGCAGCTTGGGGACAGGGGGCGGGGAGACCCAGTACTTC,CASSLGTGGGETQYF
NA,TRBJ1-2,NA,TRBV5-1,TGCGCCAGCAGACAGGACAGTAACTATGGCTACACCTTC,CASRQDSNYGYTF
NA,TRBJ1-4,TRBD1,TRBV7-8,TGTGCCAGCAGCACAAAACTGACAGGGCAGGGTGAAAAACTGTTTTTT,CASSTKLTGQGEKLFF
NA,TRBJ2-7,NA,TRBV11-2,TGTGCCAGCACCCTGGGCACGAGCTACGAGCAGTACTTC,CASTLGTSYEQYF
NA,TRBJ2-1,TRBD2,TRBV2,TGTGCCAGCCGACTCGGGACTAGCGGGAGGACAGCTGAGCAGTTCTTC,CASRLGTSGRTAEQFF
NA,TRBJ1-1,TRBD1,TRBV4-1,TGCGCCAGCACACATACAGGGGTCGGGGTTACTGAAGCTTTCTTT,CASTHTGVGVTEAFF
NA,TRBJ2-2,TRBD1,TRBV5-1,TGCGCCAGCAGCTTGGGTAGGACAGGGGTCGACGGGGAGCTGTTTTTT,CASSLGRTGVDGELFF
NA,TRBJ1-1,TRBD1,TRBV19,TGTGCCAGTAGTAGAGCCGACAGGGTGAAGAACACTGAAGCTTTCTTT,CASSRADRVKNTEAFF
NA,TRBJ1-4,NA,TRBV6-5,TGTGCCAGCAGTTACTCAAGACTAAAGGAAAAACTGTTTTTT,CASSYSRLKEKLFF
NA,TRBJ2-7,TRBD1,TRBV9,TGTGCCAGCAGCGTCGGGACAGCCTACGAGCAGTACTTC,CASSVGTAYEQYF
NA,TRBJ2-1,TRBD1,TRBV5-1,TGCGCCAGCAGGTACGGGACAGGGGACAATGAGCAGTTCTTC,CASRYGTGDNEQFF
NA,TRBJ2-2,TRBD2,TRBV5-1,TGCGCCAGCAGCTTGGTAGCGGGAGGAGGCACCGGGGAGCTGTTTTTT,CASSLVAGGGTGELFF
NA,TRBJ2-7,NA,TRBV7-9,TGTGCCAGCGGGATGGACTGGGCTTCCTACGAGCAGTACTTC,CASGMDWASYEQYF
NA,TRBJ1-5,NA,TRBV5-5,TGTGCCAGCAGCTTGGGATCACAAAGCAATCAGCCCCAGCATTTT,CASSLGSQSNQPQHF
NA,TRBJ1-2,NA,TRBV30,TGTGCCTGGAGTCGGCAGGGGTATGGCTACACCTTC,CAWSRQGYGYTF
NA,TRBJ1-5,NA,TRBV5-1,TGCGCCAGCAGCCCAAACCAACTGGGGGGTAATCAGCCCCAGCATTTT,CASSPNQLGGNQPQHF
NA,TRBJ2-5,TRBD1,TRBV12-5,TGTGCTAGTGGCGGACAGGGGGCGACGCGTGAGACCCAGTACTTC,CASGGQGATRETQYF